Listed here are 11 T cell receptor beta chains from one sample, sequenced in a study of control samples from healthy donors and cancer patients. Some clones are missing from TCRdb's copy, which holds only in-frame ones; the method was immunoSEQ multiplex PCR. The profile covers approximately 50,000 clones, with 75% to 90% appearing a single time and over 13% taken by the ten largest. The specimen was PBMCs. Every receptor here comes from a man aged 55 to 70 with head and neck cancer.

This clone came up once. This sequence joins TRBV10-1 and TRBJ2-1; D possibly corresponds to TRBD2 (6 bases). The CDR3 totals 13 residues. V was pared by 8 bases and J by 1 base, with 9 bases between. Germline V gives CDR1 WNHNN, CDR2 SYGVQD (reference sequence). CDR3 residues: CASSGTSYNEQFF. CDR3 sequence (DNA): TGCGCCAGCTCCGGGACTTCCTACAATGAGCAGTTCTTC.

The gene calls are TRBV11-2 and TRBJ2-7; D assignment may be TRBD1 or TRBD2 (5 bases each). CDR3 length equals 16 residues. From germline, CDR1 is SGHAT and CDR2 FQNNGV. Trimming took 5 bases from V and 4 from J, leaving 21 bases between them. Here the CDR3 DNA reads TGTGCCAGCAGCATGGGGACGGCCCCTTTGGGGTACGAGCAGTACTTC. This encodes CASSMGTAPLGYEQYF.

The chain employs TRBV5-8 and TRBJ2-1; a possible D gene is TRBD1 (6 bases). This CDR3 is 16 amino acids long. Germline loops: CDR1 SGHTS, CDR2 YDEGEE. Trimming left V 0 bases short and J 7 bases short, with 17 bases between. The CDR3 DNA is TGTGCCAGCAGCTTGGGTGGGACACGGAGAACTAATGAGCAGTTCTTC. Its protein product is CASSLGGTRRTNEQFF.

The chain is built from TRBV5-1 and TRBJ2-3, with 7 nucleotides matching TRBD1. The trim removed 2 bases at V and 1 base at J, leaving 1 base unmatched. CDR1 is SGHRS and CDR2 is YFSETQ in the germline V gene. The CDR3 contains 14 residues. The CDR3 sequence: CASSFGQGTDTQYF. CDR3 nucleotide sequence: TGCGCCAGCAGCTTCGGACAGGGCACAGATACGCAGTATTTT.

The chain employs TRBV2 and TRBJ2-1, with D tentatively TRBD1 (7 bases). The CDR3 has 13 amino acids. V was cut by 8 bases and J by 7 bases, with 15 bases left in between. Germline CDR1 is SNHLY and CDR2 is FYNNEI. The CDR3 protein is CASGGTERNEQFF. The CDR3 coding sequence is TGTGCCAGCGGGGGGACAGAGAGGAATGAGCAGTTCTTC. Supplemented by reference TRBV2 and TRBJ2-1, the full variable domain reads EPEVTQTPSHQVTQMGQEVILRCVPISNHLYFYWYRQILGQKVEFLVSFYNNEISEKSEIFDDQFSVERPDGSNFTLKIRSTKLEDSAMYFCASGGTERNEQFFGPGTRLTVL.

The V call is TRBV5-8, the J call TRBJ2-5; D is perhaps TRBD1 or TRBD2 (5 bases each). The germline gives CDR1 SGHTS, CDR2 YDEGEE. V lost 4 bases and J 4 bases, leaving 17 bases between the germline ends. This CDR3 spans 15 amino acids. CDR3: CASSGGPILGETQYF. CDR3 in DNA: TGTGCCAGCAGCGGGGGACCCATCTTAGGAGAGACCCAGTACTTC.

The genes are TRBV6-2 or TRBV6-3 and TRBJ2-1, with unresolved D. This CDR3 is 19 amino acids long. The ends were cut back, 0 bases at V and 4 bases at J, with 22 bases in the middle. In germline, CDR1 is MNHEY, CDR2 SVGEGT. For the CDR3, the DNA is TGTGCCAGCAGTTACTCGGAATCACTCGGAACTCGCTCATACAATGAGCAGTTCTTC. Its protein is CASSYSESLGTRSYNEQFF.

The gene calls are TRBV28 and TRBJ2-5; tentative D call: TRBD2 (5 bases). Trimming took off 5 bases at V and 3 bases at J, with 13 bases between the two ends. The germline gives CDR1 MDHEN, CDR2 SYDVKM. The CDR3 totals 14 residues. Here the CDR3 reads CASSPGWRKETQYF. The CDR3 DNA follows: TGTGCCAGCAGTCCGGGATGGAGGAAAGAGACCCAGTACTTC.

The V call is TRBV9, the J call TRBJ2-1; 7 bases are a match to TRBD1. This CDR3 region has 17 residues. CDR1 is SGDLS and CDR2 is YYNGEE in the germline V gene. V was pared by 3 bases and J by 0 bases, with 9 bases of the junction left unmatched. This CDR3 reads CASSAVDRASSYNEQFF. Written as DNA, the CDR3 is TGTGCCAGCAGCGCGGTAGACAGGGCGAGCTCCTACAATGAGCAGTTCTTC.

This chain connects TRBV2 to TRBJ2-5; D may be TRBD2 (6 bases). CDR1 SNHLY and CDR2 FYNNEI come from the germline V gene. Between the trimmed V and J ends, which lost 3 bases and 4 bases, there was a span of 12 bases. The CDR3 contains 14 residues. CDR3 DNA sequence: TGTGCCAGCAGTGATAAACTGCGGGGAGAGACCCAGTACTTC. This gives the protein CASSDKLRGETQYF.

The V call is TRBV5-1, the J call TRBJ2-3, with a tentative D call TRBD1 (6 bases). Trimming stripped 5 bases from V and 2 bases from J, with 15 bases between. The CDR3 is 15 residues long. In germline, CDR1 is SGHRS, CDR2 YFSETQ. As DNA, the CDR3 is TGCGCCAGCAGTCCGCTCAGGGGTGACACAGATACGCAGTATTTT. Translating gives CASSPLRGDTDTQYF.